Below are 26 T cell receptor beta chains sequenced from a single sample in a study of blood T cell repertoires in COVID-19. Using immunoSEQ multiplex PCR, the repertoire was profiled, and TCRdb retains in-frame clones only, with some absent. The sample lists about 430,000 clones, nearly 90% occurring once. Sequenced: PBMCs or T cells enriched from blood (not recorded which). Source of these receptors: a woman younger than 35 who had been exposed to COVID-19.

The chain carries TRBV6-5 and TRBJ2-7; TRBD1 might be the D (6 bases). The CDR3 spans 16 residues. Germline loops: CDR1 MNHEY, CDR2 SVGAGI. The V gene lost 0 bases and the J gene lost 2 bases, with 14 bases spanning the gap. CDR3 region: CASSYSLPDSPYEQYF. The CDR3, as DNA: TGTGCCAGCAGTTACTCCCTTCCGGACAGTCCCTACGAGCAGTACTTC.

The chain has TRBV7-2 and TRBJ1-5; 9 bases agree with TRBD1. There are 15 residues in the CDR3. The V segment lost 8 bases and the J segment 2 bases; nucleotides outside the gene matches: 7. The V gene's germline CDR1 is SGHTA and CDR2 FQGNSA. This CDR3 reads CASRSTGGGNQPQHF. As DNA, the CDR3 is TGTGCCAGCCGGTCTACAGGGGGCGGCAATCAGCCCCAGCATTTT.

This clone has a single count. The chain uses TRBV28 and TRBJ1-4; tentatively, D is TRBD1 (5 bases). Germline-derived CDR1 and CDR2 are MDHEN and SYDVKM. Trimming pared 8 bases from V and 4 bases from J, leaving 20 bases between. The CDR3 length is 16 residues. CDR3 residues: CASSPNQGINNEKLFF. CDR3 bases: TGTGCCAGCTCACCCAATCAGGGCATTAATAATGAAAAACTGTTTTTT.

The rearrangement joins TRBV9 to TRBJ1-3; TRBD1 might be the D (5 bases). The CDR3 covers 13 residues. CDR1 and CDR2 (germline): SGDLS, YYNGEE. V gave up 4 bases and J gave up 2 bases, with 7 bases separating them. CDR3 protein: CASSTDTGNTIYF. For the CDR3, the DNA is TGTGCCAGCAGCACGGACACTGGAAACACCATATATTTT.

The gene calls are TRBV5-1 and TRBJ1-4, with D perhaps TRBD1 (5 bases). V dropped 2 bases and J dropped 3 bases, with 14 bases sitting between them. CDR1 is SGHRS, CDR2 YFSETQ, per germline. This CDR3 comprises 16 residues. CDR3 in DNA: TGCGCCAGCAGCTTCCAGGGTTCCTCAGCTAATGAAAAACTGTTTTTT. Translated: CASSFQGSSANEKLFF.

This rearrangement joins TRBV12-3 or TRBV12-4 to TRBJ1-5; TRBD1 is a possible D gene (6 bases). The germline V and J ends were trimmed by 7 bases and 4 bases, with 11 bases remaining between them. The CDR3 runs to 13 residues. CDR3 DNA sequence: TGTGCCAGCACCCTACAGGGTAATCAGCCCCAGCATTTT. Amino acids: CASTLQGNQPQHF.

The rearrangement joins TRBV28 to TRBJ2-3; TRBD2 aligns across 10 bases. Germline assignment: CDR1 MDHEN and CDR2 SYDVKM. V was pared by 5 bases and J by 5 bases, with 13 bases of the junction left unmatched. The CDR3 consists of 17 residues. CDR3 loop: CASSELAGGPTGDTQYF. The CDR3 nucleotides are TGTGCCAGCAGTGAATTAGCGGGGGGTCCAACAGGAGATACGCAGTATTTT. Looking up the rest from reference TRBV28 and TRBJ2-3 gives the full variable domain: DVKVTQSSRYLVKRTGEKVFLECVQDMDHENMFWYRQDPGLGLRLIYFSYDVKMKEKGDIPEGYSVSREKKERFSLILESASTNQTSMYLCASSELAGGPTGDTQYFGPGTRLTVL.

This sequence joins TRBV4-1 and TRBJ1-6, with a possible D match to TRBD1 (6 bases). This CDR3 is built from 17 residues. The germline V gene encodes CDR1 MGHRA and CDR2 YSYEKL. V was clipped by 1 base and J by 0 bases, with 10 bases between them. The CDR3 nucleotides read TGCGCCAGCAGCCAAGGAGGGGGATACTCCTATAATTCACCCCTCCACTTT. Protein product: CASSQGGGYSYNSPLHF.

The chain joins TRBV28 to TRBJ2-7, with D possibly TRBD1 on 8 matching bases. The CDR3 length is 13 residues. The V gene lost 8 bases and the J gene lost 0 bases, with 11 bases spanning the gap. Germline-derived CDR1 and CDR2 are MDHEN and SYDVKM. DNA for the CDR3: TGTGCCAGCCACAGGGGGGGCTCCTACGAGCAGTACTTC. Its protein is CASHRGGSYEQYF.

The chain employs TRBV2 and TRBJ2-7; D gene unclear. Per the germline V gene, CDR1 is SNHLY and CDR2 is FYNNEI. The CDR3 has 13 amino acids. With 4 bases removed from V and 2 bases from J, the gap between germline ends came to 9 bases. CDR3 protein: CASSVSETYEQYF. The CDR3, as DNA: TGTGCCAGCAGTGTGAGCGAGACCTACGAGCAGTACTTC.

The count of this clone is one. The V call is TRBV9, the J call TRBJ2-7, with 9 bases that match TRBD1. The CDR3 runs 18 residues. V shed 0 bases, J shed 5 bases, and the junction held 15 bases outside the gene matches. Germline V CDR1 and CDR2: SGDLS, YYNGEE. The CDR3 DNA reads TGTGCCAGCAGCGTAGGAGGGGAGCCCGGGACAGGGCCTCACGAGCAGTACTTC. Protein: CASSVGGEPGTGPHEQYF.

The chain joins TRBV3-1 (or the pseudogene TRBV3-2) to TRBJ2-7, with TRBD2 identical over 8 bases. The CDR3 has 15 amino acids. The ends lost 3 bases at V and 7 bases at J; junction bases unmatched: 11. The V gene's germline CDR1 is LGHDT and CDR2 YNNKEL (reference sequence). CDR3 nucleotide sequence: TGTGCCAGCAGCCACGGGGGACTAGTGAAGGATGAGCAGTACTTC. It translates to CASSHGGLVKDEQYF.

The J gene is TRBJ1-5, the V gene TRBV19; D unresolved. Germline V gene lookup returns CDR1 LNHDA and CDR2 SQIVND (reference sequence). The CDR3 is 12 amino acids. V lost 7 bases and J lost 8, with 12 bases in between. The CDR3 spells CASNWYGEPQHF. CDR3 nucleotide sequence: TGTGCCAGTAACTGGTACGGGGAGCCCCAGCATTTT.

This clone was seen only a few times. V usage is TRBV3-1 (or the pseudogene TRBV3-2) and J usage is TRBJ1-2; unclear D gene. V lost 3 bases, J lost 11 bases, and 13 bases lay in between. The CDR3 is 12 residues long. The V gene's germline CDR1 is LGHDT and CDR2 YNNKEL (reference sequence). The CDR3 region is CASSHGRRDYTF. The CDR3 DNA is TGTGCCAGCAGCCACGGAAGGCGGGATTACACCTTC.

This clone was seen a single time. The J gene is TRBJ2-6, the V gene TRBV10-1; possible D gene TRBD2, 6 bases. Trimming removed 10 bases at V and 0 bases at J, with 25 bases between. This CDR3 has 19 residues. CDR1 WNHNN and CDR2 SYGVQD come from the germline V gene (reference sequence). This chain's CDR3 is CANRWGVGGKASGANVLTF. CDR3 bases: TGCGCCAACAGATGGGGCGTGGGGGGAAAGGCCTCTGGGGCCAACGTCCTGACTTTC.

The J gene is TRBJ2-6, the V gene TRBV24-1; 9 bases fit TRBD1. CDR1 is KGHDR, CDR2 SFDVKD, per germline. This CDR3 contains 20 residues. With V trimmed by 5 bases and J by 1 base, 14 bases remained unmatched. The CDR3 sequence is CATSGHPGQGFSSGANVLTF. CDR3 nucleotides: TGTGCCACCAGTGGTCATCCGGGACAGGGATTTTCTTCTGGGGCCAACGTCCTGACTTTC.

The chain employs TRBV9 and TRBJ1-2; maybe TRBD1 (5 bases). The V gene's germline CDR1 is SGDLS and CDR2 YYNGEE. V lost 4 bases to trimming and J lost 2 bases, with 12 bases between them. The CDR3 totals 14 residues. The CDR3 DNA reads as TGTGCCAGCAGCCCACCGACAGCGAACTATGGCTACACCTTC. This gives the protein CASSPPTANYGYTF.

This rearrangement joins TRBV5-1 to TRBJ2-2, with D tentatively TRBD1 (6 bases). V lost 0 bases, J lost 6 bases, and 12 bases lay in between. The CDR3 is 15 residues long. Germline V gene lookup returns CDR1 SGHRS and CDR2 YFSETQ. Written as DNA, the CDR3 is TGCGCCAGCAGCTTGGGGCCAGGGGTCGCCGGGGAGCTGTTTTTT. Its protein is CASSLGPGVAGELFF.

This CDR3 reads CASSPGGFGYGYTF. DNA of the CDR3: TGTGCCAGCAGCCCTGGGGGGTTCGGCTATGGCTACACCTTC. This sequence joins TRBV7-2 and TRBJ1-2, with D perhaps TRBD1 (5 bases). Germline CDR1 and CDR2: SGHTA and FQGNSA. The CDR3 extends over 14 amino acids. The V end lost 5 bases, the J end lost 4 bases, and 14 bases lay between the germline ends.

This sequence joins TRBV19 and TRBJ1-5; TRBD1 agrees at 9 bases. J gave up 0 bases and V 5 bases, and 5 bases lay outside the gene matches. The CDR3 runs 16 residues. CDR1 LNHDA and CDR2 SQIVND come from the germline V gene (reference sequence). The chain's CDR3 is CASSLWTGVSNQPQHF. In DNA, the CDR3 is TGTGCCAGTAGTCTCTGGACAGGGGTTAGCAATCAGCCCCAGCATTTT.

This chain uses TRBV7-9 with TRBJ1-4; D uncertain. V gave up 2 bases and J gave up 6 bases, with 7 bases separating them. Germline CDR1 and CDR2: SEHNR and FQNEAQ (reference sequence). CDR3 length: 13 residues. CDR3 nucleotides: TGTGCCAGCAGCTTATCCCCTGATGAAAAACTGTTTTTT. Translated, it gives CASSLSPDEKLFF.

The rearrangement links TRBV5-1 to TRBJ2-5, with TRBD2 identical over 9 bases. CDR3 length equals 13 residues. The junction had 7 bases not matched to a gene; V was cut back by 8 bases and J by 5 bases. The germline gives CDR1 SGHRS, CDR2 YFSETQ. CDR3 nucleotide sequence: TGCGCCAGTCAATCAACTAGCGGGGAGACCCAGTACTTC. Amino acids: CASQSTSGETQYF.

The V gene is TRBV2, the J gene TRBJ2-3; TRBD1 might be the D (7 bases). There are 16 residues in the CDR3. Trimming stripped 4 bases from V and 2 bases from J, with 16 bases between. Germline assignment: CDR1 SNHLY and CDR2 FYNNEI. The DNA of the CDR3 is TGTGCCAGCAGTGCCAGGGGGGCGGGGTACACAGATACGCAGTATTTT. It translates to CASSARGAGYTDTQYF.

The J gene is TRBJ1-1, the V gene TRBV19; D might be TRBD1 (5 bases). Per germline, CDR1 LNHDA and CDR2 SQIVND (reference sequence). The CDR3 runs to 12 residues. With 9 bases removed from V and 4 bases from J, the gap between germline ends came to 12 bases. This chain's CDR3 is CASTGQFTEAFF. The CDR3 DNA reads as TGTGCCAGCACTGGACAATTCACTGAAGCTTTCTTT.

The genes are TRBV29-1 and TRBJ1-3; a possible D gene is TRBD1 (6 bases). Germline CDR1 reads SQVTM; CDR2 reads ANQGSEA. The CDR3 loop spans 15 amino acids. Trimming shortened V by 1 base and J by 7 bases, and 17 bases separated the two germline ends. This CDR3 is CSVEGEAGETNTIYF. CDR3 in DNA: TGCAGCGTTGAAGGTGAGGCAGGGGAGACGAACACCATATATTTT.

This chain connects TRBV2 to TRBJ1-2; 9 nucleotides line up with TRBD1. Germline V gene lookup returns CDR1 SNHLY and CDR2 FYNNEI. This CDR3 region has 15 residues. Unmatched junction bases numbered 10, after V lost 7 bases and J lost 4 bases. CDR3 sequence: CASKVPQTGGYGYTF. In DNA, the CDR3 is TGTGCCAGCAAGGTTCCCCAGACAGGGGGCTATGGCTACACCTTC.